This note documents a single TCR beta chain sequence. This sample was included in a study of blood T cell repertoires in COVID-19. As for the study in general: Samples of COVID-19 (acute and convalescent) were obtained from the United States, Italy and Spain.

Those enrolled in Seattle joined during active infection and were followed longitudinally afterward. The V end lost 4 bases, the J end lost 12 bases, and 13 bases lay between the germline ends. Germline CDR1 is SGHDN and CDR2 is FVKESK. The CDR3 length is 12 residues. Repertoires were generated with immunoSEQ multiplex PCR, while TCRdb's copy carries only in-frame clones and drops some. In the table there are roughly 340,000 clones, about 90% of which are singletons. V gene TRBV14 combines with J gene TRBJ2-1; possibly TRBD1 for D (6 bases). The receptor was derived from a woman in her seventies with COVID-19, enrolled during active disease. Specimen: peripheral blood. The CDR3: CASSRPAQGQFF. The CDR3 DNA follows: TGTGCCAGCAGCCGACCGGCACAGGGGCAGTTCTTC.